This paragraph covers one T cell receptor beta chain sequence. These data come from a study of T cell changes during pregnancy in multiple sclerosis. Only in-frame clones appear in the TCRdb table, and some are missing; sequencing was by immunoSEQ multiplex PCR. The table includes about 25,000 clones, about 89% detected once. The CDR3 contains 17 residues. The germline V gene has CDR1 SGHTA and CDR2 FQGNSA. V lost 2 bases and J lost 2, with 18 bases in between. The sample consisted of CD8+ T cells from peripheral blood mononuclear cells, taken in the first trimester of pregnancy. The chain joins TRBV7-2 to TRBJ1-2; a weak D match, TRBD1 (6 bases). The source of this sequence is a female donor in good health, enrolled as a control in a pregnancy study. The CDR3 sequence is CASSLTVLNRANYGYTF. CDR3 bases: TGTGCCAGCAGCTTAACCGTGTTAAACAGGGCCAACTATGGCTACACCTTC.